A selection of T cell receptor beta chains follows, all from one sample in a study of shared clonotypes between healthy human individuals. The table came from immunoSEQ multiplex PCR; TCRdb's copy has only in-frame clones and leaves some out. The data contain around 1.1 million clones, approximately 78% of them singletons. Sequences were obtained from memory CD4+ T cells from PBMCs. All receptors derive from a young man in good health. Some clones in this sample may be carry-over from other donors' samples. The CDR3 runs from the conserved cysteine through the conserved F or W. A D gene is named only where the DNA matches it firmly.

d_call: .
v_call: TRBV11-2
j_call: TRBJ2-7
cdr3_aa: CASSLMTGAAEQYF

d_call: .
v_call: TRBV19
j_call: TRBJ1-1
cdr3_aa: CASSMTNGDTEAFF

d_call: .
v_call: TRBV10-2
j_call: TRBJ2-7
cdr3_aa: CASSPDPSSYEQYF

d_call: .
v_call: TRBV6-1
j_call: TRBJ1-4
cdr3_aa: CASRPLDGTNEKLFF

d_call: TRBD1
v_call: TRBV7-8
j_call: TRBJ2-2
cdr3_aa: CASSFYRDSGELFF

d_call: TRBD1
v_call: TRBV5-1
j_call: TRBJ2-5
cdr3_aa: CASSLGGQALQETQYF

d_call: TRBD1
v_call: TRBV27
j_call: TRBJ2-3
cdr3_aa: CASSPGATGGLLWDTDTQYF

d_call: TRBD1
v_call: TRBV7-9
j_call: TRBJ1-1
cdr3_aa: CASSPGQTMNTEAFF

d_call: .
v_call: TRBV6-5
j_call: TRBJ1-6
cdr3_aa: CASRRDPRSNSPLHF

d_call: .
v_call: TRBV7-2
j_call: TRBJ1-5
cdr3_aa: CASSLPGLQPQHF

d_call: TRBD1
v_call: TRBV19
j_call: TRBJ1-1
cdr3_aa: CASSRLSGGMNTEAFF

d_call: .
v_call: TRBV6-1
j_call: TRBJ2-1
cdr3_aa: CASRIARNSYNEQFF

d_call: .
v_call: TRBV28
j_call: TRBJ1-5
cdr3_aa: CASSSLGGGSNQPQHF

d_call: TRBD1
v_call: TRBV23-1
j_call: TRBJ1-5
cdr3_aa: CASRQGTGGKQPQHF

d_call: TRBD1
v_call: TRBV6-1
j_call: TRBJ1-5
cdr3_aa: CASSEQTGGQPQHF

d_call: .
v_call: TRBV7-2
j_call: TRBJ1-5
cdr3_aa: CASSLGGSQPQHF

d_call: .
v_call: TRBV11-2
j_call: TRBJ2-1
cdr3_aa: CASSLDAGVGPTSYNEQFF

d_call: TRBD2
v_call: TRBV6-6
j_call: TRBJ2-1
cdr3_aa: CASSYVLAGMNEQFF

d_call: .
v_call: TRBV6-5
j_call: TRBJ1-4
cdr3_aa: CASSWTESTNEKLFF

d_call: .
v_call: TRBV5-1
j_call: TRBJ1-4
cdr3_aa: CASSDIRGSQGKLFF

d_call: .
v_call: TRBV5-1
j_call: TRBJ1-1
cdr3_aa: CASSLDAVNTEAFF

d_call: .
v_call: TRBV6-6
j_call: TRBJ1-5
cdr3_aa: CASSNGPQHF

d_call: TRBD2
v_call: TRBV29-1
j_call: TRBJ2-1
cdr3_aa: CSVGTPLAGDNNEQFF

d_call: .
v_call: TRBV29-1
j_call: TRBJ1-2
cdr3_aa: CSVERGSSNYGYTF

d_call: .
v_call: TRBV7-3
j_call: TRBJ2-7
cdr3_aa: CASSLTPGSSYEQYF